The T cell receptor (beta chain) under discussion was sequenced for a study of cytomegalovirus exposure and HLA in healthy donors. Study-level findings and limits: The study designated 150 to 200 TCR beta chains cytomegalovirus-associated. Cytomegalovirus status was reportedly diagnosed by the classifier with high specificity and sensitivity.

This table comes from immunoSEQ multiplex PCR, and its TCRdb copy is limited to in-frame clones, with some not included. The profile shows approximately 200,000 clones, approximately 82% of them singletons. For this clone: No antigen is known for it.

The sequencing input was PBMCs. This receptor was taken from a woman under 40 in good health and CMV-seropositive.

The CDR3 DNA is TGTGCCAGCAGTACCGGGACAGCGCTGACCTACGAGCAGTACTTC. It specifies CASSTGTALTYEQYF. The chain carries TRBV25-1 and TRBJ2-7; 7 nucleotides align to TRBD1. Trimming cost V 5 bases and J 2 bases; bases outside gene matches: 9. Germline V lookup: CDR1 MGHDK, CDR2 SYGVNS. The CDR3 runs to 15 residues.